This T cell receptor (beta chain) stems from a study of neurological immune-mediated disorders. Germline lookup yields CDR1 DFQATT and CDR2 SNEGSKA (reference sequence). This CDR3 region has 15 residues. The V gene lost 3 bases and the J gene lost 0 bases, with 15 bases spanning the gap. This clonotype was seen many times. The unsorted libraries originated from 2 million PBMCs that had been stored at -80 C. The cDNA was synthesized by means of template-switch 5'RACE, which was carried out with 10-nucleotide random UMIs. Over 160 million TCR-beta sequences from 15-18 subjects came from every sequencing run. MiXCR was run by TCRdb on the 5' RACE reads, yielding one entry per CDR3 protein. Here the sample spans 32,000 or so distinct CDR3 sequences, about 12% being singletons.

Material: PBMCs. This sequence joins TRBV20-1 and TRBJ2-7; D is perhaps TRBD2 (5 bases). This receptor was obtained from a woman between 55 and 75 years old in good health. The CDR3 spells CSARDSERFSYEQYF. Written as DNA, the CDR3 is TGCAGTGCTAGGGACTCGGAGCGGTTCTCCTACGAGCAGTACTTC.